This T cell receptor beta chain was found in a study of T cell repertoires in cytomegalovirus infection. Each CDR3 protein gets one entry after TCRdb re-called the reads with MiXCR. The profile shows 630,000 or so distinct CDR3 sequences, 24% of them singletons. This clonotype was detected many times. Its antigen is currently unknown. CDR3 size: 18 residues. Germline values: CDR1 SGHVS, CDR2 FNYEAQ. The junction had 10 bases not matched to a gene; V was cut back by 5 bases and J by 1 base. Study-wide results and limits: HLA-C-restricted CMV clonotypes gave the most frequent clonotype in two of eight donors. Cumulative public TCR beta family frequency identified CMV carriers with the relevant HLA.

The chain uses TRBV7-6 and TRBJ2-6; 8 nucleotides agree with TRBD1. Sequencing input: CD8+ T cells from PBMCs. This sequence originates from a human donor in good health (CMV status not recorded). Some clones in this sample may be carry-over from other donors' samples. The CDR3 DNA sequence: TGTGCCAGCAGCCCCCGGGGGACAGGTCTGTCTGGGGCCAACGTCCTGACTTTC. This sequence encodes CASSPRGTGLSGANVLTF.